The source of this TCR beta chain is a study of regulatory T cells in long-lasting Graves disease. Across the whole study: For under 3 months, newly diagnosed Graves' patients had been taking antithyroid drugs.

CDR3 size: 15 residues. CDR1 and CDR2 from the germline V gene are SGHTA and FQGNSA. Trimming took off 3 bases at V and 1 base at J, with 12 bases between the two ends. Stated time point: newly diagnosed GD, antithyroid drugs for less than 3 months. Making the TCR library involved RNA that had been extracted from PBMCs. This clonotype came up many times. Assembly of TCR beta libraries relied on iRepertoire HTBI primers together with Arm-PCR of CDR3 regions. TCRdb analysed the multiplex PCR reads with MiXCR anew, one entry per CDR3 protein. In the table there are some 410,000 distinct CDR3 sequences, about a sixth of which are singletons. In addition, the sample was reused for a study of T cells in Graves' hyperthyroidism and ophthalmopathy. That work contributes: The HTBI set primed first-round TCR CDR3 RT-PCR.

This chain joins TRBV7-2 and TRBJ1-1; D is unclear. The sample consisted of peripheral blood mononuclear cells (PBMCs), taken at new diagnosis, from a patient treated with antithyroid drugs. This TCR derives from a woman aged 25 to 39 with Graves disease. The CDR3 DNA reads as TGTGCCAGCAGCTTTCTCTTCCTTGGGAACACTGAAGCTTTCTTT. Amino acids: CASSFLFLGNTEAFF.